This T cell receptor (beta chain) emerged from a study of glioma-infiltrating T cells after dendritic cell vaccination. Measured with immunoSEQ multiplex PCR; TCRdb has only the in-frame clones, and not every one. Of 60,000 or so clones detected, around 86% appear once; the ten largest clones hold 11%. Time point: after dendritic cell vaccination, including at tumor progression/relapse. Fresh-frozen tumor tissue and more than two years of survival data were available for all. Sequencing used blood, obtained after dendritic cell vaccination. The TCR originated in a human donor with glioblastoma.

This CDR3 reads CASTVWGGQTEAFF. The CDR3 nucleotides are TGTGCCAGCACGGTGTGGGGGGGCCAAACTGAAGCTTTCTTT. The rearrangement joins TRBV6-5 to TRBJ1-1; possible D gene TRBD1, 6 bases. This CDR3 has 14 residues. Per the germline V gene, CDR1 is MNHEY and CDR2 is SVGAGI. Between the trimmed V and J ends, which lost 7 bases and 5 bases, there was a span of 17 bases.